This TCR beta chain stems from a study of cytomegalovirus exposure and HLA in healthy donors listed by TCRdb under 2017. Concerning the study at large: An earlier analysis of roughly 500 of the donors reported about 280 Gb of sequence data and 95 million to 120 million unique TCR beta sequences obtained from around 180 million T cells. Rather than using new phenotypic data, the later analysis identified candidate immune exposures from TCR beta sequences and from how often those sequences occurred across donors. Roughly 300 gigabases of sequencing data and roughly 90 million unique TCR sequences were included in an early release covering over 600 HLA-typed donors. HLA typing included class I and class II loci at four-digit resolution. On average, about 240,000 unique TCR beta nucleotide sequences were sequenced per donor among several hundred genotyped donors of the cohort, with roughly 18% of those sequences being non-productive. The genetic ancestry cluster associated with self-reported Caucasian donors included approximately 85% of the roughly 410 genotyped donors. The T cell repertoires of 666 subjects were profiled by immunosequencing and related to cytomegalovirus serostatus. The number of typed donors differed by locus: 629-630 for A, B, C, DRB1 and DQB1; 500 to 550 for DQA1; 600 to 610 for DPA1; and about 450 for DPB1. All discovery cohort repertoires had been generated using a single sequencing platform. An earlier analysis of some 500 of the donors applied high-throughput TCR beta sequencing to assess whether each TCR beta V gene segment acted as functional or pseudogenic. A later genetic analysis used genome-wide SNP genotypes for about three fifths of the 666 donors, treating that subset as a discovery cohort. Donor age, sex, ethnicity and CMV serostatus were compiled alongside the repertoire data. The study aimed to test whether cataloging public T cell receptors could reveal signatures of past pathogen exposure. The study combined high-throughput TCR immunosequencing, statistical association of individual TCRs with disease status, and machine learning to predict cytomegalovirus infection status. In addition to the first cohort of 666 subjects, a separate validation cohort of 100 to 150 different subjects was used. Several DR-DQ haplotypes were treated as single units for association and clustering because of strong linkage in the cohort. A later analysis re-examined previously published TCR beta repertoires from just over 650 donors and added high-resolution HLA genotyping to investigate patterns of TCR occurrence.

Results and caveats for the whole study, not just this receptor: Some IMGT-functional V segments, including TRBV6-2 and TRBV6-3, could not be told apart with the 87-base-pair reads, so those segments were excluded. In both the original and validation cohorts, the classifier was reported to diagnose cytomegalovirus status with high specificity and sensitivity. A few of the identified cytomegalovirus-associated TCR beta chains were confirmed in vitro to be specific for cytomegalovirus antigens. A later analysis found that most CMV-associated TCR beta chains appeared HLA-restricted, with HLA associations seemingly driven largely by CMV exposure. In a later analysis, HLA-associated TCR beta chains showed more clonal expansion and lower generation probabilities than non-associated chains that were equally common. Presence/absence analyses assumed roughly uniform sequencing depth across donors, an assumption that may not hold. CMV serostatus was the only immune exposure information available for the cohort. Most TCR sequences were seen in very few donors, while some public TCRs were found in many individuals. Because HLA typing was missing for some donors at each locus, association tests included only the typed subset. Linkage disequilibrium might explain the correlated functional status among segregating V segments, but an unknown experimental factor could not be excluded. In a later analysis, several top co-occurrence clusters were reported to appear linked to parvovirus B19, influenza, CMV and Epstein-Barr virus. Because counts were too low, seventeen rarely observed V segments, including chromosome 9 orphons, were left out of the earlier analysis of 500 to 650 of the donors. In the study, 150 to 200 TCR beta chains were listed as associated with cytomegalovirus. V-gene and J-gene trimming of TCR beta chains was associated with a missense DCLRE1C variant in a later genetic analysis, and the association was replicated in an independent cohort. The cohort was sequenced for TCR beta chains only, and without alpha or paired-chain data the features that could be detected were limited. The authors suggested that the approach could potentially be generalized to other disease states and immunological phenotypes. Strong co-occurrence of HLA alleles, especially DR and DQ, made assigning TCR associations to individual alleles difficult. A further reported finding was that TCR beta sequences accurately predicted the HLA-A and HLA-B alleles for most subjects in the first cohort. In an earlier analysis of about 550 of the donors, most TCR beta V segments were observed in productive rearrangements about 90% or about 30% of the time, broadly matching IMGT annotations. A later genetic analysis reported fewer N-insertions in productive TCRs among donors in an Asian-associated ancestry cluster than the approximately 700-donor mean. A group of highly shared sequence variants was considered likely to be a technical artifact of the sequencing pipeline. A later analysis associated 16,951 TCR beta sequences with specific HLA alleles at a false discovery rate of 0.05. A later analysis found that TCR association rates varied across HLA loci, with DRB1 alleles showing the most associated TCRs and HLA-C alleles the fewest.

The cohort consisted of 666 healthy bone marrow donors. At the time of sampling, every cohort member was nominally healthy, though immune exposures that went unrecorded were likely present. The donor tested CMV seropositive and was one of the 289 seropositive cohort members. A peripheral blood sample was provided by each donor, and peripheral blood mononuclear cells were used for TCR beta sequencing. The Qiagen DNeasy Blood Extraction Kit was used to extract genomic DNA from the blood cell samples. With regard to this clone: The specificity of this receptor is unknown. Base qualities are not provided; no much larger clone lies one nucleotide away.

Cut back by 3 bases and 0 bases, the V and J ends lie 18 bases apart. The germline V gene (reference sequence) sets CDR1 to SEHNR and CDR2 to FQNEAQ. The CDR3 sequence holds 18 residues, the cysteine and phenylalanine included. The entry retains the CDR3 DNA only, 54 bases that are in frame from base 1. Libraries were constructed by the immunoSEQ multiplex PCR assay. A mixture of 60 forward primers for TCR Vbeta segments and 13 reverse primers for TCR Jbeta segments was used in the multiplex PCR. The CDR3 region of rearranged TCR beta genes was amplified from genomic DNA by a multiplex PCR assay. Amplified TCR beta libraries were sequenced as 87-base-pair reads on the Illumina HiSeq System. For the original study's pipeline: A later analysis tallied 70 million to 100 million unique TCR beta chains across the 666 repertoires, and 10 million to 11 million of those chains were shared by two or more donors. To remove PCR and sequencing errors, raw reads were error-corrected and collapsed into unique sequences using a nearest-neighbor algorithm that merged closely related sequences. Alignment of CDR3 sequences to IMGT reference sequences was used to assign V, D and J gene segments. For a sequence to be retained, a match of at least six nucleotides to both a V gene segment and a J gene segment was required. Rearrangements were called productive when the CDR3 lacked stop codons and stayed in frame with V and J; all others were non-productive. CDR3 was defined according to IMGT convention as the region running from the second conserved V-encoded cysteine to the conserved J-encoded phenylalanine. In an earlier analysis of more than 550 of the donors, sequences lacking an unambiguous match to a single V gene segment were excluded. An earlier analysis of almost 600 of the donors classified V segments as functional when productive rearrangements were above 56.7% and as segregating when the standard deviation between donors was above 5%. To diagnose cytomegalovirus status from the catalog of TCR beta chain sequences, a statistical classification framework was built. In a later analysis, V and J genes were assigned by comparing TCR nucleotide sequences against IMGT/GENE-DB human TR gene sequences. The TCRdist pipeline was used in a later analysis to assign CDR3 sequences and most-parsimonious VDJ recombination scenarios. In a later analysis, every TCR beta chain was defined by the combination of its CDR3 amino acid sequence and its V-gene family, and reads without a unique V-gene family were dropped. In a later analysis, several hundred highly shared, low-generation-probability nucleotide sequences were removed to address suspected cross-contamination and a sequencing artifact. In a later analysis, a clonal expansion index for each public chain was calculated from normalized within-repertoire ranks of inferred template counts. Generation probabilities in a later analysis came from a VDJ recombination model fitted to out-of-frame rearrangements, and those results were checked against IGoR. Hypergeometric tests were used in a later analysis to score TCR-TCR, TCR-HLA and TCR-CMV co-occurrence, with a repertoire-size bias correction applied to the TCR pairs. A later analysis estimated false discovery rates by permuting HLA or CMV assignments 20 times. A later analysis grouped co-occurring TCRs with DBSCAN, adding TCRdist sequence similarity when clustering within HLA-allele-positive subsets. Repertoires with fewer than 30,000 or more than 120,000 public chains were left out of co-occurrence clustering, as were roughly five repertoires with anomalous nucleotide sharing. TCRdb took over this immuneACCESS table, retaining in-frame rearrangements with V and J assigned. Such tables are incomplete; in checked studies, under half of the missing clones stem from an unresolved V gene, and the remainder is unexplained. That table furnishes V, J and clone size, whereas the DNA furnished D and trimming. Across this sample there are 110,000 to 150,000 clones, with roughly 80% seen only once. Around 4.5% of the sample is held by the ten biggest clonotypes.

The clonotype comes from a woman aged 40 to 49 in good health and CMV-seropositive. Rearrangement joined TRBV7-9 to TRBJ1-5, and possibly TRBD1, on 5 matching bases. Sequencing input: PBMCs. CDR3 loop: CASSLGLGERGSNQPQHF. At the DNA level, the sequence is TGTGCCAGCAGCTTGGGACTCGGAGAGAGAGGTAGCAATCAGCCCCAGCATTTT.